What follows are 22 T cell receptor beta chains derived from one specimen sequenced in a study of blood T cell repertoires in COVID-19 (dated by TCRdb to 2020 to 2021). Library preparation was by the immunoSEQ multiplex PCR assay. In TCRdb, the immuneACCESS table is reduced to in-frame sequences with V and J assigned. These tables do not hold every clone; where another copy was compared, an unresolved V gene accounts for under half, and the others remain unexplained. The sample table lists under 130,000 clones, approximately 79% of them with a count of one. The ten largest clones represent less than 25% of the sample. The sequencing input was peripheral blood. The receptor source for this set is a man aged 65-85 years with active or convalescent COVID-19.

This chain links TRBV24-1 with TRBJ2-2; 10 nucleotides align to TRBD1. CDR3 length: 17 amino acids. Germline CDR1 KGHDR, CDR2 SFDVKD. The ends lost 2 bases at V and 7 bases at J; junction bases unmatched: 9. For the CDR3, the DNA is TGTGCCACCAGTGATTCGGGACCGGGACAGGGGCGCGGGGAGCTGTTTTTT. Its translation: CATSDSGPGQGRGELFF.

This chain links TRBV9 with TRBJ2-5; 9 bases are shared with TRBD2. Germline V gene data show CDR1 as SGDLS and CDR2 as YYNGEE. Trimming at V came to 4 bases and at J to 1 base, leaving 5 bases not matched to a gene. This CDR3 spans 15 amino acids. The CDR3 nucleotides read TGTGCCAGCAGCAAGACTAGCGGAGTCCAAGAGACCCAGTACTTC. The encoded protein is CASSKTSGVQETQYF.

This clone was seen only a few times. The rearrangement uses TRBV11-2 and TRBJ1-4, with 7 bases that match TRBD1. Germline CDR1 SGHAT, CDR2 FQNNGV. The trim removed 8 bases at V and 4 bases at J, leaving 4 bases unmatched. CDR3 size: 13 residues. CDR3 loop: CASQGGLNEKLFF. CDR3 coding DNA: TGTGCCAGCCAAGGGGGCCTTAATGAAAAACTGTTTTTT.

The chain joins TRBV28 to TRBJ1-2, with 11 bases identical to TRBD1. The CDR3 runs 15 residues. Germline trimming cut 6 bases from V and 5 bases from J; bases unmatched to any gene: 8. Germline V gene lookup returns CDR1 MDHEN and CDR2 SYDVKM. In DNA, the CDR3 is TGTGCCAGCAGCAAGGGACAGGGGGAGGGGTATGGCTACACCTTC. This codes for CASSKGQGEGYGYTF.

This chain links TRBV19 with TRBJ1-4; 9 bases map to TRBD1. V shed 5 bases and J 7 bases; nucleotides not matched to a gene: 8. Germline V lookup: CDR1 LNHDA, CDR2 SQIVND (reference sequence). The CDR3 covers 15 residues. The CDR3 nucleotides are TGTGCCAGTAGTTCCCGGACAGGGGATGTTGAAAAACTGTTTTTT. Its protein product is CASSSRTGDVEKLFF.

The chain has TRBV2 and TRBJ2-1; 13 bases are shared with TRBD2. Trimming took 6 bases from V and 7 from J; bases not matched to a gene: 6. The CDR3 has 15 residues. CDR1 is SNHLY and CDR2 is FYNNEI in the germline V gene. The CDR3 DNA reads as TGTGCCAGCAGGATTACTAGCGGGGGGGCGAATGAGCAGTTCTTC. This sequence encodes CASRITSGGANEQFF.

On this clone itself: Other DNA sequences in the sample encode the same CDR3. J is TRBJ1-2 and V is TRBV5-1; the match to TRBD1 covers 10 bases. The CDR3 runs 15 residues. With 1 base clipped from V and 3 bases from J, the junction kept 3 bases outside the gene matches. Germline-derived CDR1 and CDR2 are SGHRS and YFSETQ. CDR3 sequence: CASSLKGTGDYGYTF. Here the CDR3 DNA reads TGCGCCAGCAGCTTGAAAGGGACAGGGGACTATGGCTACACCTTC.

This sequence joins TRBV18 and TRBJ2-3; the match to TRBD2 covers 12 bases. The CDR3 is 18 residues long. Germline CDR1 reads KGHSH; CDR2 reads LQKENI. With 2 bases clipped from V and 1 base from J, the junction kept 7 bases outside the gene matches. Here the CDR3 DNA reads TGTGCCAGCTCACCAATAGGTGCTAGCGGGAGGGGCACAGATACGCAGTATTTT. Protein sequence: CASSPIGASGRGTDTQYF.

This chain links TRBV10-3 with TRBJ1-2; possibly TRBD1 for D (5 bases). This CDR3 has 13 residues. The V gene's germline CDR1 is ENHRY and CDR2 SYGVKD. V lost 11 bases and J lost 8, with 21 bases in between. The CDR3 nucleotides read TGTGCCGCCACAACTCCGGGACTCCGGGGCTACACCTTC. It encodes CAATTPGLRGYTF.

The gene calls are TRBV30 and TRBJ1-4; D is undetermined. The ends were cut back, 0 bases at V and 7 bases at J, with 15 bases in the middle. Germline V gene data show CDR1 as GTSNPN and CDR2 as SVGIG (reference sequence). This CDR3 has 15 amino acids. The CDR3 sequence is CAWSVGRSVGEKLFF. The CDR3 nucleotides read TGTGCCTGGAGTGTTGGGCGTTCAGTAGGTGAAAAACTGTTTTTT.

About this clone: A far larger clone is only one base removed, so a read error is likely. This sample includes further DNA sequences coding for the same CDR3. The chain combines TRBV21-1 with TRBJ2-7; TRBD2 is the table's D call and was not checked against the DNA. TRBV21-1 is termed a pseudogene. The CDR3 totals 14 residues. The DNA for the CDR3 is TGTGCCAGCATTGGGGTAGCGGTTTCCTACGAGCAGTACTTC. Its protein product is CASIGVAVSYEQYF.

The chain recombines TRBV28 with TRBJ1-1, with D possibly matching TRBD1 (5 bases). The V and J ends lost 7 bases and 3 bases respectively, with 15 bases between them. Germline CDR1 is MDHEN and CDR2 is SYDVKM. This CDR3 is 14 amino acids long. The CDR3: CASTPGGGHTEAFF. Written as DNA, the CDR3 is TGTGCCAGCACTCCCGGGGGAGGGCACACTGAAGCTTTCTTT. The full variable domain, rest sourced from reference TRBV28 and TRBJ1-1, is DVKVTQSSRYLVKRTGEKVFLECVQDMDHENMFWYRQDPGLGLRLIYFSYDVKMKEKGDIPEGYSVSREKKERFSLILESASTNQTSMYLCASTPGGGHTEAFFGQGTRLTVV.

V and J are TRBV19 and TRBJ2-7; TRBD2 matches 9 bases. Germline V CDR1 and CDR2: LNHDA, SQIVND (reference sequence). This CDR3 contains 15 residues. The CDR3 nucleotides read TGTTCATCAAAGGGGGTAGCGGGAGCTTCCTACGAGCAGTACTTC. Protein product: CSSKGVAGASYEQYF.

The CDR3 reads CASSKGQRGEETQYF. As DNA, the CDR3 is TGTGCCAGCAGCAAAGGCCAGCGGGGGGAAGAGACCCAGTACTTC. The rearrangement uses TRBV21-1 and TRBJ2-5; TRBD2, as called in the table, went unchecked against the DNA. TRBV21-1 is reported as a pseudogene. This CDR3 region has 15 residues.

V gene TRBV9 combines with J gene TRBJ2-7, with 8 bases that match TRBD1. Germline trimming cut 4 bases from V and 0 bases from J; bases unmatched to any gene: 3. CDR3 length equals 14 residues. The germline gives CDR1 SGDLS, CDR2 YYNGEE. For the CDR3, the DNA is TGTGCCAGCAGCCGACAGGGGAGCTCCTACGAGCAGTACTTC. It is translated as CASSRQGSSYEQYF.

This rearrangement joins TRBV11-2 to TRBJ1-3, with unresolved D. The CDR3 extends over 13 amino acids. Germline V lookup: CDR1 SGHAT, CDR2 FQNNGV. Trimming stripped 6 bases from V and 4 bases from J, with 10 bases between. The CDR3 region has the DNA TGTGCCAGCAGGATAGAGTGGGGAAACACCATATATTTT. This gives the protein CASRIEWGNTIYF.

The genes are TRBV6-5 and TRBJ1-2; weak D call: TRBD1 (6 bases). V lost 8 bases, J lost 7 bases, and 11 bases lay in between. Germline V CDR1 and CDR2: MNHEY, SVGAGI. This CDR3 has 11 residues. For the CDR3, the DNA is TGTGCCAGCCAGGACAGCGGTGGCTACACCTTC. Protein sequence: CASQDSGGYTF.

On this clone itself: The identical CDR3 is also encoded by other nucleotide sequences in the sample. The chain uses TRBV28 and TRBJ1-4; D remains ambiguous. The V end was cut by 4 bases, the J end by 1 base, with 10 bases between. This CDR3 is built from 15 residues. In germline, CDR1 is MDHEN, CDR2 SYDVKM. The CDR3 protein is CASSSPGETNEKLFF. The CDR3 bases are TGTGCCAGCAGTTCTCCGGGAGAAACTAATGAAAAACTGTTTTTT.

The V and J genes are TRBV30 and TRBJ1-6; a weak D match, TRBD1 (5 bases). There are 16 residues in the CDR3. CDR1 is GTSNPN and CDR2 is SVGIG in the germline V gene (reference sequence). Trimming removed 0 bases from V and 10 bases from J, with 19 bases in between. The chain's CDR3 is CAWSVLDLRQGSPLHF. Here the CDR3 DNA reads TGTGCCTGGAGTGTCCTTGATCTCCGTCAGGGCTCACCCCTCCACTTT.

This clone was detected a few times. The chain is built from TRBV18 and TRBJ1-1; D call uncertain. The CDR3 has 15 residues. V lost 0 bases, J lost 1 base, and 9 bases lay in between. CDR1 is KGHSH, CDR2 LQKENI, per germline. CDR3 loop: CASSPPWSGNTEAFF. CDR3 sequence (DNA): TGTGCCAGCTCACCACCGTGGTCGGGGAACACTGAAGCTTTCTTT.

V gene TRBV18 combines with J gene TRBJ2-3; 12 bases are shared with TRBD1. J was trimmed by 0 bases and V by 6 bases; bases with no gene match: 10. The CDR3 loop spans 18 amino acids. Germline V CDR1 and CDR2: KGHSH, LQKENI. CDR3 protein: CASSFLRDRGRSTDTQYF. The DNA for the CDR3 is TGTGCCAGCTCGTTCCTCCGGGACAGGGGGCGAAGCACAGATACGCAGTATTTT.

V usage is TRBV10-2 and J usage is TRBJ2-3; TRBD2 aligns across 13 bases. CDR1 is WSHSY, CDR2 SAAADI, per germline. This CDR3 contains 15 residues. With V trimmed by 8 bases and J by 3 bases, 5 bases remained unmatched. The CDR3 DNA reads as TGCGCCAGCGGTCCGACTAGCGGGAGGACAGATACGCAGTATTTT. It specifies CASGPTSGRTDTQYF.